This T cell receptor (beta chain) was recorded in a study of blood T cell repertoires in COVID-19. In this sample, this clone turned up once. In assigning cohorts, the study relied on participant-reported clinical history. J lost 2 bases, V lost 3 bases, and 8 bases had no gene match. The CDR3 extends over 16 amino acids. Germline assignment: CDR1 DFQATT and CDR2 SNEGSKA (reference sequence). Sequenced by immunoSEQ multiplex PCR; TCRdb stores in-frame clones only, minus some. The sample holds approximately 280,000 clones, around nine tenths seen once. The source of this sequence is a woman under 30 who had recovered from COVID-19. The material sequenced was PBMCs or T cells enriched from blood (not recorded which). The chain links TRBV20-1 to TRBJ2-7; TRBD2 matches at 12 bases. CDR3 coding DNA: TGCAGTGCTAGTTATCTAGCGGGAGGGCCCACCTACGAGCAGTACTTC. Residues: CSASYLAGGPTYEQYF.